Described below is a single T cell receptor (beta chain) sequence and its context. Repertoires were generated with immunoSEQ multiplex PCR, while TCRdb's copy carries only in-frame clones and drops some. Found here are about 77,000 clones, approximately 94% of them singletons; the top ten hold 2.5% to 3%. These data come from a study of T cell changes during pregnancy in multiple sclerosis. The sequence was collected from a female donor in good health, enrolled as a control in a pregnancy study. The sample here was peripheral blood, taken after pregnancy.

CDR3 residues: CASSEIGGHQPQHF. The CDR3 DNA is TGTGCCAGCAGTGAAATAGGGGGCCATCAGCCCCAGCATTTT. The chain couples TRBV2 to TRBJ1-5, with 7 bases fitting TRBD1. CDR3 length equals 14 residues. Trimming removed 2 bases from V and 5 bases from J; junction bases left unmatched: 3. The germline CDR1 and CDR2 sequences are SNHLY and FYNNEI.